The 28 T cell receptor beta chains below were found in one sample sequenced in a study of PD-1 blockade in classical Hodgkin lymphoma (dated by TCRdb to the early 2020s). The receptor library was made with the immunoSEQ multiplex PCR assay. This immuneACCESS table, as held by TCRdb, lists in-frame sequences with V and J called but not all clones. Of the missing ones, under half trace to an unresolved V gene in checked studies; the others have no known cause. The sample data list approximately 20,000 clones, and about three quarters of these were observed just once. Around 40% of the sample is taken by the ten largest. Per the publication, the time point label means: cycle 4 day 1 (C4D1), after about 6 weeks of nivolumab. Every trial patient had relapsed following autologous stem cell transplantation, and prior brentuximab vedotin exposure was what differed among cohorts A, B and C. This specimen was peripheral blood mononuclear cells (PBMCs), taken before the fourth cycle of nivolumab. The receptors derive from a human donor with classical Hodgkin lymphoma.

The gene calls are TRBV4-1 and TRBJ1-2, with D unresolved. Trimming took off 0 bases at V and 2 bases at J, with 10 bases between the two ends. CDR1 and CDR2 (germline): MGHRA, YSYEKL. The length of the CDR3 is 15 residues. The CDR3 sequence is CASSQDRGGNYGYTF. DNA for the CDR3: TGCGCCAGCAGCCAAGATCGCGGAGGGAACTATGGCTACACCTTC.

V is TRBV11-2 and J is TRBJ1-2; D remains unclear. The V gene's germline CDR1 is SGHAT and CDR2 FQNNGV. This CDR3 is built from 14 residues. V was cut by 0 bases and J by 4 bases, with 9 bases left in between. CDR3 DNA: TGTGCCAGCAGCTTAGATCTGGGTTTCTATGGCTACACCTTC. It codes for CASSLDLGFYGYTF.

The chain has TRBV6-5 and TRBJ2-1, with D possibly being TRBD1 or TRBD2 (6 bases each). The CDR3 length is 15 residues. Per germline, CDR1 MNHEY and CDR2 SVGAGI. The V end lost 5 bases, the J end lost 4 bases, and 15 bases lay between the germline ends. In DNA form, the CDR3 reads TGTGCCAGCAGTAGGGGGGCCCTCCCATACAATGAGCAGTTCTTC. This sequence encodes CASSRGALPYNEQFF.

The gene calls are TRBV9 and TRBJ2-7, with TRBD1 matching 9 bases. With 0 bases clipped from V and 6 bases from J, the junction kept 7 bases outside the gene matches. Germline lookup yields CDR1 SGDLS and CDR2 YYNGEE. This CDR3 comprises 15 residues. CDR3 DNA sequence: TGTGCCAGCAGCGTAGGGGGGACAGGGAAGACCGAGCAGTACTTC. This sequence encodes CASSVGGTGKTEQYF. The whole variable domain, remainder taken from reference TRBV9 and TRBJ2-7, is DSGVTQTPKHLITATGQRVTLRCSPRSGDLSVYWYQQSLDQGLQFLIQYYNGEERAKGNILERFSAQQFPDLHSELNLSSLELGDSALYFCASSVGGTGKTEQYFGPGTRLTVT.

CDR3 nucleotides: TGTGCCTGGAGTGTGGGAGGGAGCCCCTACGAGCAGTACTTC. This encodes CAWSVGGSPYEQYF. This rearrangement joins TRBV30 to TRBJ2-7; TRBD2 agrees at 7 bases. The CDR3 is 14 residues long. V shed 0 bases, J shed 2 bases, and the junction held 4 bases outside the gene matches. Germline assignment: CDR1 GTSNPN and CDR2 SVGIG (reference sequence).

The chain has TRBV12-5 and TRBJ2-7; D is unclear. V lost 1 base to trimming and J lost 3 bases, with 7 bases between them. Germline loops: CDR1 LGHNT, CDR2 FRNRAP. CDR3 length equals 13 residues. This CDR3 reads CASGLGELYEQYF. DNA for the CDR3: TGTGCTAGTGGTTTGGGGGAACTCTACGAGCAGTACTTC.

The genes are TRBV5-6 and TRBJ2-7; tentative D call: TRBD2 (6 bases). Trimming removed 0 bases from V and 3 bases from J, with 7 bases in between. The germline gives CDR1 SGHDT, CDR2 YYEEEE. CDR3 size: 13 residues. CDR3 in amino acids: CASSLDGGYEQYF. DNA for the CDR3: TGTGCCAGCAGCTTGGACGGGGGCTACGAGCAGTACTTC.

The chain couples TRBV30 to TRBJ1-3; D remains ambiguous. The CDR3 contains 12 residues. V was shortened by 3 bases and J by 13 bases, with 16 bases between the two germline ends. Germline V gene lookup returns CDR1 GTSNPN and CDR2 SVGIG (reference sequence). The DNA of the CDR3 is TGTGCCTGGAGCAAGGAGAAACACCATATATATTTT. Translated, it gives CAWSKEKHHIYF.

The J gene is TRBJ2-5, the V gene TRBV4-1; no clear D gene. V was cut by 4 bases and J by 1 base, with 7 bases left in between. The germline V gene encodes CDR1 MGHRA and CDR2 YSYEKL. The CDR3 has 13 residues. CDR3 amino acids: CASSPIPQETQYF. CDR3 nucleotides: TGCGCCAGCAGCCCTATTCCCCAAGAGACCCAGTACTTC.

This clone rates as medium-sized. V and J are TRBV2 and TRBJ1-1, with D possibly matching TRBD1 (6 bases). V was shortened by 3 bases and J by 4 bases, with 15 bases between the two germline ends. Germline CDR1 reads SNHLY; CDR2 reads FYNNEI. This CDR3 contains 15 residues. CDR3 bases: TGTGCCAGCAGTGATGCCGGGGGCTTTATCACTGAAGCTTTCTTT. Protein: CASSDAGGFITEAFF.

The V and J genes are TRBV5-6 and TRBJ2-7; TRBD1 matches 7 bases. The V and J ends lost 4 bases and 7 bases, in that order; junction bases with no gene match: 5. The CDR3 is made up of 12 amino acids. CDR1 and CDR2 (germline): SGHDT, YYEEEE. CDR3 bases: TGTGCCAGCAGCCCCACAGGGGTAGAGCAGTACTTC. This sequence encodes CASSPTGVEQYF. The variable domain in full, with the rest retrieved from reference TRBV5-6 and TRBJ2-7, is DAGVTQSPTHLIKTRGQQVTLRCSPKSGHDTVSWYQQALGQGPQFIFQYYEEEERQRGNFPDRFSGHQFPNYSSELNVNALLLGDSALYLCASSPTGVEQYFGPGTRLTVT.

This chain connects TRBV29-1 to TRBJ1-2; D perhaps matches TRBD1 (5 bases). V was shortened by 3 bases and J by 5 bases, with 16 bases between the two germline ends. In germline, CDR1 is SQVTM, CDR2 ANQGSEA. CDR3 length: 14 residues. DNA of the CDR3: TGCAGCGTTGAGAGCAGGGAGTTTGGGTATGGCTACACCTTC. This encodes CSVESREFGYGYTF. Full variable domain (outside the CDR3, taken from reference TRBV29-1 and TRBJ1-2): SAVISQKPSRDICQRGTSLTIQCQVDSQVTMMFWYRQQPGQSLTLIATANQGSEATYESGFVIDKFPISRPNLTFSTLTVSNMSPEDSSIYLCSVESREFGYGYTFGSGTRLTVV.

V is TRBV10-2 and J is TRBJ2-2; TRBD1 matches at 8 bases. There are 14 residues in the CDR3. CDR1 WSHSY and CDR2 SAAADI come from the germline V gene. V dropped 6 bases and J dropped 1; count of bases not matched to a gene: 1. The CDR3: CASRDRGNTGELFF. CDR3 DNA sequence: TGCGCCAGCAGAGACAGGGGGAACACCGGGGAGCTGTTTTTT.

The chain combines TRBV25-1 with TRBJ2-7; D is perhaps TRBD1 (6 bases). V shed 6 bases and J shed 3 bases, with 12 bases lying between them. The CDR3 is made up of 13 amino acids. Germline values: CDR1 MGHDK, CDR2 SYGVNS. The CDR3, as DNA: TGTGCCAGCAGCCTAGGGGGTGTCTACGAGCAGTACTTC. Translation gives CASSLGGVYEQYF.

This clone was seen a few times. The chain couples TRBV20-1 to TRBJ2-5, with unresolved D. The germline gives CDR1 DFQATT, CDR2 SNEGSKA (reference sequence). The CDR3 extends over 10 amino acids. Deletions cut 0 bases from V and 5 bases from J, with 1 base between. The CDR3 here is CSAREETQYF. In DNA, the CDR3 is TGCAGTGCTAGAGAGGAGACCCAGTACTTC.

The chain is built from TRBV19 and TRBJ2-2; TRBD1 aligns across 8 bases. Per germline, CDR1 LNHDA and CDR2 SQIVND (reference sequence). There are 14 residues in the CDR3. After removal of 3 bases from V and 7 bases from J, the junction contained 4 bases not matched to a gene. The CDR3 DNA sequence: TGTGCCAGTAGTATCAGGGGGCTAGGCGGGGAGCTGTTTTTT. As protein: CASSIRGLGGELFF.

The V and J genes are TRBV19 and TRBJ2-7; tentatively, D is TRBD1 (5 bases). There are 15 residues in the CDR3. Germline V CDR1 and CDR2: LNHDA, SQIVND (reference sequence). The V end was cut by 3 bases, the J end by 4 bases, with 16 bases between. Here the CDR3 reads CASSMGQRPFYEQYF. As DNA, the CDR3 is TGTGCCAGTAGTATGGGGCAGAGACCCTTTTACGAGCAGTACTTC. The complete variable domain, with remaining parts taken from reference TRBV19 and TRBJ2-7, reads DGGITQSPKYLFRKEGQNVTLSCEQNLNHDAMYWYRQDPGQGLRLIYYSQIVNDFQKGDIAEGYSVSREKKESFPLTVTSAQKNPTAFYLCASSMGQRPFYEQYFGPGTRLTVT.

The rearrangement links TRBV4-1 to TRBJ1-1; D is possibly TRBD1 (5 bases). The germline gives CDR1 MGHRA, CDR2 YSYEKL. V shed 4 bases and J shed 1 base, with 10 bases lying between them. The CDR3 is made up of 14 amino acids. The chain's CDR3 is CASSRGLPNTEAFF. The CDR3 DNA reads TGCGCCAGCAGCCGGGGACTCCCGAACACTGAAGCTTTCTTT.

V and J are TRBV19 and TRBJ1-1, with TRBD1 matching 10 bases. CDR3 length: 19 residues. Germline CDR1 is LNHDA and CDR2 is SQIVND (reference sequence). J gave up 1 base and V 2 bases, and 13 bases lay outside the gene matches. This CDR3 is CASSIPVDRGRNTNTEAFF. The CDR3 DNA follows: TGTGCCAGTAGTATACCCGTGGACAGGGGGAGGAATACGAACACTGAAGCTTTCTTT.

The CDR3 bases are TGTGCCAGCATGCAGGGGTTACGAGCAGGATACTTC. This codes for CASMQGLRAGYF. The V gene is TRBV6-6, the J gene TRBJ2-7; D may be TRBD1 (6 bases). Trimming took off 7 bases at V and 13 bases at J, with 20 bases between the two ends. The germline gives CDR1 MNHNY, CDR2 SVGAGI (reference sequence). This CDR3 has 12 residues.

The J gene is TRBJ2-6, the V gene TRBV12-5; D unclear. Germline V CDR1 and CDR2: LGHNT, FRNRAP. The V and J ends lost 0 bases and 2 bases respectively, with 8 bases between them. CDR3 length: 16 residues. The CDR3 loop reads CASGLVQITGANVLTF. The CDR3 DNA reads TGTGCTAGTGGTTTGGTACAGATCACTGGGGCCAACGTCCTGACTTTC. Variable domain in full (rest from reference TRBV12-5 and TRBJ2-6): DARVTQTPRHKVTEMGQEVTMRCQPILGHNTVFWYRQTMMQGLELLAYFRNRAPLDDSGMPKDRFSAEMPDATLATLKIQPSEPRDSAVYFCASGLVQITGANVLTFGAGSRLTVL.

The chain carries TRBV15 and TRBJ2-6, with D hard to call. The CDR3 runs 16 residues. The germline CDR1 and CDR2 sequences are LNHNV and YYDKDF (reference sequence). The V end was cut by 0 bases, the J end by 5 bases, with 11 bases between. CDR3 protein: CATSREPGRRANVLTF. The CDR3 nucleotides read TGTGCCACCAGCAGAGAACCTGGTCGTCGGGCCAACGTCCTGACTTTC.

This rearrangement joins TRBV27 to TRBJ2-2; D ambiguous. V lost 1 base and J lost 0, with 6 bases in between. The length of the CDR3 is 15 residues. Per the germline V gene, CDR1 is MNHEY and CDR2 is SMNVEV (reference sequence). This CDR3 reads CASSLYSTNTGELFF. CDR3 sequence (DNA): TGTGCCAGCAGTTTATACAGCACGAACACCGGGGAGCTGTTTTTT.

V usage is TRBV6-6 and J usage is TRBJ2-3; perhaps D is TRBD1 or TRBD2 (6 bases each). This CDR3 has 14 amino acids. V dropped 6 bases and J dropped 2 bases, with 12 bases sitting between them. CDR1 is MNHNY and CDR2 is SVGAGI in the germline V gene (reference sequence). The CDR3 is CASRIGGHTDTQYF. CDR3 sequence (DNA): TGTGCCAGCAGAATCGGGGGCCACACAGATACGCAGTATTTT.

The V gene is TRBV9, the J gene TRBJ1-6; maybe TRBD1 (6 bases). CDR3 length: 12 residues. V was shortened by 4 bases and J by 13 bases, with 12 bases between the two germline ends. Germline V gives CDR1 SGDLS, CDR2 YYNGEE. The CDR3 spells CASSLGQGPLHF. CDR3 bases: TGTGCCAGCAGCTTGGGACAAGGGCCCCTCCACTTT.

The chain joins TRBV28 to TRBJ1-2, with D perhaps matching TRBD1 (5 bases). The germline V and J ends were trimmed by 3 bases and 8 bases, with 13 bases remaining between them. This CDR3 is built from 13 residues. Per the germline V gene, CDR1 is MDHEN and CDR2 is SYDVKM. CDR3 residues: CASSFTRAGGYTF. CDR3 nucleotides: TGTGCCAGCAGTTTTACCAGGGCTGGGGGCTACACCTTC.

This sequence joins TRBV30 and TRBJ2-7; tentative D call: TRBD2 (6 bases). CDR1 GTSNPN and CDR2 SVGIG come from the germline V gene (reference sequence). The CDR3 totals 14 residues. Trimming removed 1 base at V and 3 bases at J, with 13 bases between. The CDR3 reads CAWSGGVPNYEQYF. The CDR3 DNA sequence: TGTGCCTGGAGTGGGGGGGTACCGAACTACGAGCAGTACTTC.

Only a few counts were recorded for this clone. The V gene is TRBV28, the J gene TRBJ1-5; perhaps TRBD1 as D (5 bases). Germline V gives CDR1 MDHEN, CDR2 SYDVKM. Trimming stripped 3 bases from V and 7 bases from J, with 16 bases between. This CDR3 spans 15 amino acids. The CDR3 spells CASSFFGDALQPQHF. DNA of the CDR3: TGTGCCAGCAGTTTCTTCGGGGACGCGTTACAGCCCCAGCATTTT.